Listed below are T cell receptor beta chains from one sample, sequenced in a study of blood T cell repertoires in COVID-19. Method: immunoSEQ multiplex PCR; TCRdb's copy keeps in-frame clones and lacks some. This table holds about 310,000 clones, roughly 86% found once. Material for sequencing was PBMCs or T cells enriched from blood (not recorded which). These receptors came from a woman aged 25 to 39 who had recovered from COVID-19. Each CDR3 is given with its conserved first and last residue. D genes are given only for firm matches. The listing skips clone size in some rows; elsewhere it reads once, few, many or a size class.

.	TRBD1	TRBV4-1	TRBJ2-3	CASSQGPGTGQDTQYF	TGCGCCAGCAGCCAAGGACCTGGGACAGGCCAAGATACGCAGTATTTT
.	TRBD2	TRBV18	TRBJ2-3	CASSPRSAGEADTQYF	TGTGCCAGCTCACCCCGTTCGGCGGGAGAGGCAGATACGCAGTATTTT
.	TRBD2	TRBV5-1	TRBJ2-5	CASSPPGEGRGTQYF	TGCGCCAGCAGCCCTCCCGGGGAGGGGAGGGGGACCCAGTACTTC
.	.	TRBV6-2/TRBV6-3	TRBJ2-1	CASSYLTSYNEQFF	TGTGCCAGCAGTTACCTGACTAGTTACAATGAGCAGTTCTTC
.	.	TRBV7-3	TRBJ2-2	CASSLPGATGELFF	TGTGCCAGCAGCTTACCAGGGGCCACCGGGGAGCTGTTTTTT
.	TRBD1	TRBV9	TRBJ2-7	CASSVPDRGYEQYF	TGTGCCAGCAGCGTTCCAGACAGGGGGTACGAGCAGTACTTC
.	.	TRBV30	TRBJ1-5	CAWSVWTDNQPQHF	TGTGCCTGGAGTGTATGGACAGATAATCAGCCCCAGCATTTT
few	.	TRBV13	TRBJ2-7	CASSMGHEYEQYF	TGTGCCAGCAGCATGGGACATGAATACGAGCAGTACTTC
.	TRBD1	TRBV19	TRBJ1-5	CASSRTGGLTDQPQHF	TGTGCCAGTAGTAGGACAGGGGGCTTGACGGATCAGCCCCAGCATTTT
.	.	TRBV6-6	TRBJ1-6	CAVSRSGEPLHF	TGTGCCGTCAGCAGGAGCGGAGAACCCCTCCACTTT
.	TRBD2	TRBV5-6	TRBJ2-1	CASSWGLTSGRNNEQFF	TGTGCCAGCAGCTGGGGTCTGACTAGCGGGAGGAACAATGAGCAGTTCTTC
.	TRBD1	TRBV28	TRBJ2-1	CASSFEGASSSSYNEQFF	TGTGCCAGCAGTTTTGAGGGGGCGTCGTCGAGCTCCTACAATGAGCAGTTCTTC
once	.	TRBV6-2/TRBV6-3	TRBJ1-1	CASSYSPSGKNTEAFF	TGTGCCAGCAGTTACTCGCCCTCAGGCAAGAACACTGAAGCTTTCTTT
.	.	TRBV5-1	TRBJ2-7	CASSLGQANYEQYF	TGCGCCAGCAGCTTGGGCCAGGCGAACTACGAGCAGTACTTC
once	.	TRBV28	TRBJ2-2	CASRKRGGHTGELFF	TGTGCCAGCAGGAAACGGGGTGGGCACACCGGGGAGCTGTTTTTT
few	TRBD1	TRBV18	TRBJ1-2	CASSRDRGAGGYTF	TGTGCCAGCTCACGGGACAGGGGGGCCGGCGGCTACACCTTC
.	.	TRBV15	TRBJ1-2	CATGWDVRQSRSNYGYTF	TGTGCCACCGGCTGGGATGTAAGACAGTCCAGGTCTAACTATGGCTACACCTTC
many	TRBD1	TRBV15	TRBJ1-4	CATSADREAEKLFF	TGTGCCACCAGCGCAGACAGGGAGGCGGAAAAACTGTTTTTT
.	TRBD2	TRBV18	TRBJ2-1	CASSQRLADNEQFF	TGTGCCAGCTCCCAGCGACTAGCGGACAATGAGCAGTTCTTC
.	.	TRBV27	TRBJ1-5	CASSFLGLLNQPQHF	TGTGCCAGCAGTTTTCTTGGACTGCTCAATCAGCCCCAGCATTTT
.	.	TRBV5-5	TRBJ1-4	CASSLASGGADEKLFF	TGTGCCAGCAGCTTGGCCAGTGGGGGGGCTGATGAAAAACTGTTTTTT
.	TRBD1	TRBV4-2	TRBJ1-2	CASSLEWTGGSGYTF	TGTGCCAGCAGCCTCGAATGGACAGGGGGCTCTGGCTACACCTTC
once	TRBD2	TRBV5-8	TRBJ2-7	CASSYLGRDGEQYF	TGTGCCAGCAGCTATCTTGGGAGGGATGGCGAGCAGTACTTC
.	TRBD2	TRBV28	TRBJ2-7	CASGSGRYEQYF	TGTGCCAGCGGGTCCGGGAGGTACGAGCAGTACTTC
few	TRBD1	TRBV29-1	TRBJ1-1	CSVAPGQGNTEAFF	TGCAGCGTTGCTCCGGGACAGGGGAACACTGAAGCTTTCTTT
.	TRBD2	TRBV5-1	TRBJ2-7	CASSPRLAMSAHEQYF	TGCGCCAGCAGCCCCCGACTAGCGATGAGCGCCCACGAGCAGTACTTC
.	.	TRBV30	TRBJ2-1	CAWSGGGEEHEQFF	TGTGCCTGGAGTGGAGGGGGAGAGGAACATGAGCAGTTCTTC
.	TRBD1	TRBV6-4	TRBJ1-4	CASRRDSSANEKLFF	TGTGCCAGCAGGCGGGACAGTTCCGCTAATGAAAAACTGTTTTTT
few	TRBD2	TRBV10-2	TRBJ2-7	CASSDPPGLAGKTAYEQYF	TGCGCCAGCAGTGATCCACCGGGACTAGCGGGGAAAACGGCTTACGAGCAGTACTTC
.	.	TRBV7-2	TRBJ2-7	CASSLAAAYEQYF	TGTGCCAGCAGCTTAGCGGCTGCCTACGAGCAGTACTTC
.	.	TRBV28	TRBJ1-5	CASSFRQSSNQPQHF	TGTGCCAGCAGTTTCAGGCAAAGCAGCAATCAGCCCCAGCATTTT
.	TRBD1	TRBV2	TRBJ1-2	CASMSKDREANGYTF	TGTGCCAGCATGAGTAAGGACAGGGAGGCCAATGGCTACACCTTC
.	TRBD2	TRBV6-5	TRBJ2-3	CASSISGRAVGQYF	TGTGCCAGTTCCATTAGCGGGAGGGCCGTTGGGCAGTATTTT
.	TRBD2	TRBV2	TRBJ2-1	CASSEALAGAPYNEQFF	TGTGCCAGCAGTGAAGCCCTAGCGGGAGCTCCATACAATGAGCAGTTCTTC
.	TRBD1	TRBV7-2	TRBJ1-2	CASSLHYTTGRSYGYTF	TGTGCCAGCAGCTTACACTATACGACAGGGCGTTCTTATGGCTACACCTTC
.	TRBD1	TRBV18	TRBJ1-6	CASSRQGQGYNSPLHF	TGTGCCAGCTCCCGCCAGGGACAGGGCTATAATTCACCCCTCCACTTT
.	.	TRBV28	TRBJ1-3	CASSSPQTEAGNTIYF	TGTGCCAGCAGTTCCCCCCAGACAGAGGCTGGAAACACCATATATTTT
.	TRBD1	TRBV28	TRBJ1-2	CASRSHGQGHGYTF	TGTGCCAGCAGATCTCACGGACAGGGGCATGGCTACACCTTC